What follows are 26 T cell receptor beta chains derived from one specimen sequenced in a study of blood T cell repertoires in COVID-19. Using immunoSEQ multiplex PCR, the repertoire was profiled, and TCRdb retains in-frame clones only, with some absent. The sample lists 200,000 to 250,000 clones, 80% to 90% occurring once. The material sequenced was peripheral blood. Receptor source: a man aged 40-49 years with acute or convalescent COVID-19.

The chain employs TRBV14 and TRBJ2-5; D possibly corresponds to TRBD2 (7 bases). Between the trimmed V and J ends, which lost 1 base and 4 bases, there was a span of 13 bases. The CDR3 has 15 residues. Per germline, CDR1 SGHDN and CDR2 FVKESK. The CDR3 loop reads CASSQAGGLTETQYF. The CDR3 DNA reads TGTGCCAGCAGCCAAGCCGGGGGGCTCACAGAGACCCAGTACTTC.

The rearrangement links TRBV3-1 (or the pseudogene TRBV3-2) to TRBJ1-2, with D perhaps matching TRBD1 (6 bases). The V end lost 6 bases, the J end lost 8 bases, and 16 bases lay between the germline ends. CDR1 LGHDT and CDR2 YNNKEL come from the germline V gene (reference sequence). This CDR3 comprises 13 residues. This CDR3 is CASRNSGVQGYTF. The DNA for the CDR3 is TGTGCCAGCAGAAACTCAGGGGTACAGGGCTACACCTTC.

This rearrangement joins TRBV7-9 to TRBJ2-3; D is perhaps TRBD2 (5 bases). The germline V and J ends were trimmed by 3 bases and 4 bases, with 8 bases remaining between them. Germline loops: CDR1 SEHNR, CDR2 FQNEAQ (reference sequence). There are 13 residues in the CDR3. As DNA, the CDR3 is TGTGCCAGCAGCTTGAGGAGGCCAGATACGCAGTATTTT. The encoded protein is CASSLRRPDTQYF. The complete variable domain, with remaining parts taken from reference TRBV7-9 and TRBJ2-3, reads DTGVSQNPRHKITKRGQNVTFRCDPISEHNRLYWYRQTLGQGPEFLTYFQNEAQLEKSRLLSDRFSAERPKGSFSTLEIQRTEQGDSAMYLCASSLRRPDTQYFGPGTRLTVL.

This chain connects TRBV12-3 or TRBV12-4 to TRBJ1-4; D not resolved. This CDR3 spans 13 amino acids. V was trimmed by 6 bases and J by 6 bases, leaving 11 bases between them. CDR3 in amino acids: CASSPSGYEKLFF. CDR3 nucleotide sequence: TGTGCCAGCAGCCCCTCGGGGTATGAAAAACTGTTTTTT.

This rearrangement joins TRBV2 to TRBJ2-6; TRBD1 matches at 9 bases. The CDR3 is made up of 18 amino acids. CDR1 and CDR2 (germline): SNHLY, FYNNEI. J was trimmed by 1 base and V by 6 bases; bases with no gene match: 10. DNA for the CDR3: TGTGCCAGCAGAGCCCCGGGACAGGGTAGTTCTGGGGCCAACGTCCTGACTTTC. Translating gives CASRAPGQGSSGANVLTF.

This clone was seen once. The gene calls are TRBV29-1 and TRBJ2-2, with D possibly TRBD1 on 6 matching bases. The CDR3 loop spans 13 amino acids. Germline CDR1 and CDR2: SQVTM and ANQGSEA. V was shortened by 3 bases and J by 7 bases, with 12 bases between the two germline ends. In nucleotides, the CDR3 is TGCAGCGTTGACAGGGGATCGAACGGGGAGCTGTTTTTT. This translates into CSVDRGSNGELFF.

The J gene is TRBJ2-7, the V gene TRBV18, with 9 positions matching TRBD1. Germline CDR1 KGHSH, CDR2 LQKENI. Trimming cost V 0 bases and J 5 bases; bases outside gene matches: 5. The CDR3 covers 15 residues. CDR3 sequence: CASSPPGQGTHEQYF. Here the CDR3 DNA reads TGTGCCAGCTCACCACCGGGACAGGGAACCCACGAGCAGTACTTC.

The gene calls are TRBV28 and TRBJ1-2; 7 bases match TRBD1. The J segment lost 8 bases and the V segment lost 2 bases, leaving 14 bases of the junction unmatched. Germline V gene data show CDR1 as MDHEN and CDR2 as SYDVKM. There are 16 residues in the CDR3. The CDR3 coding sequence is TGTGCCAGCAGTTTAATAGCGGCAGGGGGTGGGTCGGGCTACACCTTC. Its protein product is CASSLIAAGGGSGYTF.

The rearrangement joins TRBV5-1 to TRBJ2-6, with 10 bases fitting TRBD1. This CDR3 spans 18 amino acids. Germline CDR1 and CDR2: SGHRS and YFSETQ. Unmatched junction bases numbered 8, after V lost 4 bases and J lost 1 base. CDR3 sequence: CASSVRTGGLSGANVLTF. CDR3 bases: TGCGCCAGCAGCGTGAGGACAGGGGGATTGTCTGGGGCCAACGTCCTGACTTTC.

The chain uses TRBV5-4 and TRBJ2-6, with a possible D match to TRBD2 (6 bases). V shed 1 base and J shed 4 bases, with 6 bases lying between them. There are 14 residues in the CDR3. The germline V gene encodes CDR1 SGHNT and CDR2 YYREEE (reference sequence). CDR3 amino acids: CASSLSGGANVLTF. The CDR3 bases are TGTGCCAGCAGCTTGAGCGGGGGGGCCAACGTCCTGACTTTC.

In regard to this clone: Other DNA variants within this sample encode the same CDR3. The chain couples TRBV7-9 to TRBJ2-5, with D perhaps matching TRBD1 (5 bases). The germline V gene has CDR1 SEHNR and CDR2 FQNEAQ (reference sequence). The CDR3 is 13 residues long. Trimming cost V 4 bases and J 5 bases, with 11 bases left between them. This CDR3 is CASSYQGWETQYF. The CDR3, as DNA: TGTGCCAGCAGCTATCAGGGTTGGGAGACCCAGTACTTC.

CDR3 DNA sequence: TGTGCCAGCAGCTCCAGGGATTACTATGGCTACACCTTC. Translated: CASSSRDYYGYTF. The chain couples TRBV13 to TRBJ1-2; D may be TRBD1 (5 bases). The CDR3 runs 13 residues. Germline values: CDR1 PRHDT, CDR2 FYEKMQ (reference sequence). The ends were cut back, 4 bases at V and 3 bases at J, with 9 bases in the middle.

V gene TRBV5-1 combines with J gene TRBJ1-1; TRBD1 is a possible D gene (6 bases). Trimming removed 4 bases from V and 5 bases from J, with 9 bases in between. The CDR3 has 12 residues. Germline V gene lookup returns CDR1 SGHRS and CDR2 YFSETQ. CDR3 in amino acids: CASSEQGTEAFF. Written as DNA, the CDR3 is TGCGCCAGCAGCGAGCAGGGGACTGAAGCTTTCTTT.

The V and J genes are TRBV7-3 and TRBJ1-1; 9 bases align to TRBD1. V gave up 5 bases and J gave up 2 bases; unmatched junction bases: 6. Germline V CDR1 and CDR2: SGHTA, FQGTGA. CDR3 length: 15 residues. The CDR3 protein is CASSLETGGNTEAFF. The DNA of the CDR3 is TGTGCCAGCAGCCTGGAGACAGGGGGAAACACTGAAGCTTTCTTT.

J is TRBJ1-5 and V is TRBV19; D is perhaps TRBD1 (6 bases). The V and J ends lost 5 bases and 5 bases respectively, with 13 bases between them. The CDR3 consists of 14 residues. Germline V gene lookup returns CDR1 LNHDA and CDR2 SQIVND (reference sequence). The CDR3 spells CASSSIGGHQPQHF. Written as DNA, the CDR3 is TGTGCCAGTAGTTCTATAGGGGGACATCAGCCCCAGCATTTT. Supplemented by reference TRBV19 and TRBJ1-5, the full variable domain reads DGGITQSPKYLFRKEGQNVTLSCEQNLNHDAMYWYRQDPGQGLRLIYYSQIVNDFQKGDIAEGYSVSREKKESFPLTVTSAQKNPTAFYLCASSSIGGHQPQHFGDGTRLSIL.

This clone was detected once. The chain has TRBV6-2 or TRBV6-3 and TRBJ1-1, with D possibly TRBD1 on 6 matching bases. Germline V gene lookup returns CDR1 MNHEY and CDR2 SVGEGT. The CDR3 runs to 15 residues. Trimming stripped 6 bases from V and 6 bases from J, with 20 bases between. CDR3 amino acids: CASSPMDSLLSEAFF. The CDR3 DNA sequence: TGTGCCAGCAGCCCGATGGACAGTCTACTATCTGAAGCTTTCTTT.

This chain joins TRBV6-4 and TRBJ2-3, with 11 bases aligning to TRBD2. Germline values: CDR1 MRHNA, CDR2 SNTAGT. The CDR3 extends over 16 amino acids. The junction had 4 bases not matched to a gene; V was cut back by 3 bases and J by 2 bases. The CDR3 here is CASSEHSGGATDTQYF. The DNA of the CDR3 is TGTGCCAGCAGTGAACATAGCGGGGGGGCCACAGATACGCAGTATTTT.

The V call is TRBV6-5, the J call TRBJ1-6; D is undetermined. CDR1 is MNHEY, CDR2 SVGAGI, per germline. CDR3 size: 12 residues. The germline V and J ends were trimmed by 6 bases and 5 bases, with 5 bases remaining between them. CDR3 in amino acids: CASRQNNSPLHF. The CDR3 DNA follows: TGTGCCAGCAGACAAAATAATTCACCCCTCCACTTT.

The CDR3 region is CASSRKGQPNTGELFF. The CDR3 nucleotides are TGTGCCAGCTCACGCAAGGGACAGCCGAACACCGGGGAGCTGTTTTTT. The V and J genes are TRBV18 and TRBJ2-2, with 7 bases that match TRBD1. CDR1 and CDR2 (germline): KGHSH, LQKENI. The CDR3 sequence is 16 residues long. J gave up 0 bases and V 4 bases, and 5 bases lay outside the gene matches.

V is TRBV7-2 and J is TRBJ1-1; no firm D call. Germline V gene lookup returns CDR1 SGHTA and CDR2 FQGNSA. With 5 bases removed from V and 5 bases from J, the gap between germline ends came to 18 bases. This CDR3 is built from 15 residues. This CDR3 reads CASSPRGGRRTEAFF. The CDR3 nucleotides are TGTGCCAGCAGCCCACGCGGAGGCCGAAGGACTGAAGCTTTCTTT.

This rearrangement joins TRBV12-5 to TRBJ1-2; maybe TRBD1 (6 bases). Between the trimmed V and J ends, which lost 6 bases and 4 bases, there was a span of 12 bases. This CDR3 comprises 13 residues. Germline V gene lookup returns CDR1 LGHNT and CDR2 FRNRAP. The CDR3 region is CASGSDSIYGYTF. The CDR3 DNA reads as TGTGCTAGTGGCTCGGACAGCATCTATGGCTACACCTTC. The full variable domain, its missing parts supplied by reference TRBV12-5 and TRBJ1-2, is DARVTQTPRHKVTEMGQEVTMRCQPILGHNTVFWYRQTMMQGLELLAYFRNRAPLDDSGMPKDRFSAEMPDATLATLKIQPSEPRDSAVYFCASGSDSIYGYTFGSGTRLTVV.

V and J are TRBV7-2 and TRBJ1-2; TRBD1 matches at 7 bases. The CDR3 covers 14 residues. With 3 bases clipped from V and 3 bases from J, the junction kept 4 bases outside the gene matches. CDR1 is SGHTA, CDR2 FQGNSA, per germline. CDR3 DNA sequence: TGTGCCAGCAGCTTCGACACAGGGGACTATGGCTACACCTTC. Protein: CASSFDTGDYGYTF.

Only one count was recorded for this clone. This chain uses TRBV28 with TRBJ2-3; the match to TRBD1 covers 9 bases. Germline V CDR1 and CDR2: MDHEN, SYDVKM. This CDR3 region has 16 residues. The V segment lost 6 bases and the J segment 5 bases; nucleotides outside the gene matches: 12. DNA for the CDR3: TGTGCCAGCAGCCGGAGGGACAGGGCCCTGGGAGATACGCAGTATTTT. Its protein is CASSRRDRALGDTQYF. The variable domain in full, completed from reference TRBV28 and TRBJ2-3, reads DVKVTQSSRYLVKRTGEKVFLECVQDMDHENMFWYRQDPGLGLRLIYFSYDVKMKEKGDIPEGYSVSREKKERFSLILESASTNQTSMYLCASSRRDRALGDTQYFGPGTRLTVL.

The rearrangement uses TRBV7-2 and TRBJ2-3, with no clear D. In germline, CDR1 is SGHTA, CDR2 FQGNSA. CDR3 length equals 11 residues. Trimming removed 5 bases from V and 6 bases from J, with 6 bases in between. CDR3 DNA: TGTGCCAGCAGCCCTAAGGATACGCAGTATTTT. This sequence encodes CASSPKDTQYF.

The chain employs TRBV6-5 and TRBJ2-3; 10 bases agree with TRBD2. The CDR3 sequence is 15 residues long. After removal of 5 bases from V and 3 bases from J, the junction contained 5 bases not matched to a gene. CDR1 and CDR2 from the germline V gene are MNHEY and SVGAGI. The CDR3 DNA reads TGTGCCAGCAGTCACGCGGGACTAGCGACAGATACGCAGTATTTT. Its protein is CASSHAGLATDTQYF.

This chain uses TRBV6-6 with TRBJ2-3, with 7 bases that match TRBD1. The CDR3 loop spans 13 amino acids. The germline V gene has CDR1 MNHNY and CDR2 SVGAGI (reference sequence). V shed 7 bases and J 8 bases; nucleotides not matched to a gene: 9. The CDR3 sequence is CASTEIRQGTQYF. The CDR3 coding sequence is TGTGCCAGCACCGAAATCCGACAGGGTACGCAGTATTTT.